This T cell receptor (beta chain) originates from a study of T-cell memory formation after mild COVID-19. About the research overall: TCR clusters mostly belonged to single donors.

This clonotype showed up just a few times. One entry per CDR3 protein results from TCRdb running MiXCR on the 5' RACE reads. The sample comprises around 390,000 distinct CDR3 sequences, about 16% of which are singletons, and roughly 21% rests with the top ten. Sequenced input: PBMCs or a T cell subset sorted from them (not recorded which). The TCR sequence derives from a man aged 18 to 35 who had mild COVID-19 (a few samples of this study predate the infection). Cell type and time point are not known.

The CDR3 here is CASSYIPGTGYNSPLHF. The CDR3, as DNA: TGTGCCAGCAGCTACATTCCGGGGACAGGGTATAATTCACCCCTCCACTTT. This chain joins TRBV7-9 and TRBJ1-6; 9 bases are a match to TRBD1. This CDR3 contains 17 residues. CDR1 is SEHNR, CDR2 FQNEAQ, per germline (reference sequence). V shed 4 bases and J 4 bases; nucleotides not matched to a gene: 8. The whole variable domain, remainder taken from reference TRBV7-9 and TRBJ1-6, is DTGVSQNPRHKITKRGQNVTFRCDPISEHNRLYWYRQTLGQGPEFLTYFQNEAQLEKSRLLSDRFSAERPKGSFSTLEIQRTEQGDSAMYLCASSYIPGTGYNSPLHFGNGTRLTVT.